The text below deals with one T cell receptor beta chain. Its antigen remains unidentified. Base qualities were left out, and no much larger clone turns up one base away. A single peripheral blood draw of about 116 mL on average was collected from each donor into heparinised tubes. Using a panel that included CD45RO, CCR7, CD25, CD127, CD95 and CD27, naive, central memory, regulatory and stem cell-like memory CD4+ T cells were sorted on a BD FACSAria II. Every sorted population had a purity above 98%. PBMCs were isolated immediately by Lymphoprep density gradient centrifugation and stained directly without culture. So that batch effects would be minimized, each experiment stained and sorted samples in pairs, pairing one healthy donor with one patient. The sample comes from a study of beta chain features in type 1 diabetes listed by TCRdb under 2018. Background for the entire study: Mean age, gender distribution, total cell number and subset yield did not differ between patients and healthy donors. Whereas all 30 or so donors provided naive and central memory subsets, regulatory and stem cell-like memory subsets were isolated from just 8 patients and roughly 8 healthy donors. The study compared the TCRB repertoires of sorted circulating CD4+ T cell subsets in recently diagnosed type 1 diabetes patients with those in matched healthy donors. A total of 107,917,701 sorted cells were examined across all samples, and the number of cells per subset was strongly correlated with RNA yield. What the study reported, not specific to this receptor: Naive, central memory and regulatory TCRB repertoires appeared to be more alike among patients than among healthy donors. PCR may preferentially amplify shorter templates, but because patient and control samples were amplified and corrected together, any resulting skew would affect both groups equally. At VDJ recombination sites, type 1 diabetes patients had fewer insertions and more deleted nucleotides, which implies abnormalities in thymic rearrangement. Sequencing cDNA rather than genomic DNA could over-represent highly expressing activated cells, although activation and CD3 levels did not differ between groups. Only small numbers of individuals were included in the HLA sub-analyses, which left unresolved whether HLA type had any influence on TCRB rearrangement. Type 1 diabetes patients showed a moderate but significant shortening of TCRB CDR3 length in all four CD4+ subsets.

The High Capacity cDNA Reverse Transcription Kit was used to reverse transcribe all of the isolated RNA, meaning that expressed TCRB transcripts were what got sequenced. Deep immunoSEQ sequencing was performed on naive, central memory and regulatory T cell samples, with an average of around 3.4 million total reads per sample. Sorted cells were lysed in RLT buffer and RNA was extracted with DNase-treated RNeasy Micro or Mini kits, depending on cell number. To prevent cross-contamination, each cell subset was processed individually, whereas patient and healthy donor samples were processed jointly. The immunoSEQ multiplex PCR was used to amplify TCRB sequences from cDNA, generating 87-bp fragments that spanned the CDR3 region. Sequencing of the amplicons was performed on the Illumina HiSeq platform. The study's own analysis went as follows. Synthetic template baselines were used to correct PCR bias computationally, reads within Hamming distance 2 were collapsed together, and singletons that could not be merged were discarded. Reads were aligned against IMGT so that V, D and J genes, CDR3 length and insertions or deletions at six rearrangement sites could be assigned. Within each subset, clonotype counts were normalized to sorted cell number, and only after that were true diversity and Gini coefficients computed with the tcR R package. The overlap coefficient, calculated on TCRB nucleotide sequences, was used to measure repertoire sharing. The table was pulled from immuneACCESS by TCRdb, which kept in-frame rearrangements only. Such tables lose some clones; where checked, under half of the loss comes from unresolved V genes, and the rest has no known cause. V, J and clone size derive from that table, while D and trimming were established from the DNA sequence. The sample yields around 40,000 clones; roughly 70% were counted once. The ten largest make up more than 2% of the sample.

The germline V gene provides CDR1 KGHSH and CDR2 LQKENI. The trim is 0 bases for V and 5 bases for J, with a gap of 14 bases between the germline ends. The CDR3 goes from the cysteine to the phenylalanine over 15 residues. Of all the DNA, just the CDR3 is kept, 45 bases in frame from base 1. The receptor was isolated from a woman aged 18-29 years with type 1 diabetes. The chain uses TRBV18 and TRBJ2-7; TRBD1 is possibly the D segment (5 matching bases). Sequencing was done on a sample of Tregs from blood. In the paper's terms, the cell subset or site label means: regulatory CD4+ T cells. The nucleotides are TGTGCCAGCTCACCACCCTGGCAGGGTGACGACGAGCAGTACTTC. This gives the protein CASSPPWQGDDEQYF.